These T cell receptor beta chains were read from a single sample in a study of blood T cell repertoires in COVID-19. TCRdb keeps only in-frame clones here, not all; method: immunoSEQ multiplex PCR. The data show fewer than 300,000 clones, 75% to 95% seen once. The specimen was PBMCs or T cells enriched from blood (not recorded which). These receptors all come from a woman in her twenties or thirties who had recovered from COVID-19. The conserved cysteine and the conserved F or W are not part of the CDR3 here. Clone size is stated in some rows and not others, as once, few, many or a class when expanded.

TRBJ2-7 TRBV7-6 . ASSLASAYEQY
TRBJ2-1 TRBV24-1 once ATSDRADRSYNEQF
TRBJ1-3 TRBV30 . AWSQGSGNTIY
TRBJ2-1 TRBV19 once ASSFRGRDNNEQF
TRBJ1-4 TRBV9 few ASSVRGGEKLF
TRBJ2-4 TRBV9 . ASSAGGQGLNIQY
TRBJ2-7 TRBV27 . ASSSSYEQY
TRBJ1-6 TRBV7-9 . ASSPGQLNSPLH
TRBJ2-7 TRBV4-3 few ASSRRPTGEEDEQY
TRBJ2-6 TRBV4-2 . ASSQFQGVTTGANVLT
TRBJ2-3 TRBV19 . ASSLPSGTTPNTQY
TRBJ1-3 TRBV28 . ASRGELSSGNTIY
TRBJ2-3 TRBV6-2/TRBV6-3 once ASSLKRTDTQY
TRBJ2-3 TRBV12-5 . ASGPDLGTGGTDTQY
TRBJ1-1 TRBV18 . ASSPATGATEAF
TRBJ1-5 TRBV28 . ASSWGVNQPQH
TRBJ1-3 TRBV5-4 . ASSGTGAGNTIY
TRBJ2-5 TRBV9 . ASSVEGVFDGTQY
TRBJ2-1 TRBV2 . ASTPTPFSGSSYNEQF
TRBJ1-1 TRBV7-9 once ASSVDRDKGTEAF
TRBJ2-7 TRBV5-4 . ASSRANYEQY
TRBJ2-2 TRBV7-9 . ASSLKRGSPLLGELF
TRBJ2-7 TRBV28 . ASVTYEQY
TRBJ1-2 TRBV6-5 . ASSWDRGIYGYT
TRBJ1-5 TRBV4-1 . ASSHRGPDQPQH
TRBJ2-4 TRBV27 . ASSLQGDRVTSPSGNIQY
TRBJ2-2 TRBV5-1 . ASSVGLGGTVGELF
TRBJ1-2 TRBV30 . ALVPKGALLYGYT
TRBJ1-5 TRBV7-9 . ASSPGAGINQPQH
TRBJ1-1 TRBV19 . ASKTRDREAF
TRBJ1-4 TRBV30 . AWMQGNEKLF
TRBJ1-1 TRBV6-5 few ASRFLRQNTEAF
TRBJ2-1 TRBV5-5 . ASSPVGDRGQRLVKKF
TRBJ2-1 TRBV30 . AWMRDNEQF
TRBJ1-6 TRBV7-3 . ASSRRPGNNSPLH
TRBJ1-2 TRBV23-1 . ASSMGGAGGYT
TRBJ1-2 TRBV29-1 . SVALGGANGYT
TRBJ2-2 TRBV9 . ASSLRGLAGEPGELF
TRBJ1-5 TRBV28 . ASSLDRGSNQPQH
TRBJ2-1 TRBV27 once ASSPVNEQF
TRBJ1-2 TRBV18 . ASSPLADYGYT
TRBJ1-4 TRBV18 . ASSPSATNEKLF
TRBJ1-2 TRBV29-1 . SASPDREYGYT
TRBJ2-7 TRBV28 . ASISGRGEQY
TRBJ2-7 TRBV9 . ASSAPGGASYEQY
TRBJ2-7 TRBV7-6 . ASSLEQGAGEQY
TRBJ2-5 TRBV14 . ASSQAWAGGKETQY
TRBJ1-3 TRBV18 . ASSKSTDPGNTIY